This T cell receptor (beta chain) was captured by sequencing in a study of cytomegalovirus exposure and HLA in healthy donors. Overall study results and limits: Researchers counted roughly 160 TCR beta chains as cytomegalovirus-associated.

As concerns this clone: No antigen is known for it.

Separate from the approximately 700-subject first cohort was the approximately 130-subject validation cohort, to which the donors belonged. Sequenced by immunoSEQ multiplex PCR; TCRdb stores in-frame clones only, minus some. Among roughly 68,000 clones listed, around 89% were seen once. Trimming cost V 7 bases and J 8 bases, with 23 bases left between them. Germline assignment: CDR1 SGHAT and CDR2 FQNNGV. The CDR3 spans 16 residues. This TCR derives from a woman in her late teens or twenties in good health and CMV-seronegative. The specimen sequenced was PBMCs. This chain connects TRBV11-2 to TRBJ1-4; weak D call: TRBD1 (6 bases). The CDR3 coding sequence is TGTGCCAGCATCAACCTAGGGGCGACAGGAACCGAAAAACTGTTTTTT. As protein: CASINLGATGTEKLFF.